Included here is one T cell receptor (beta chain) sequence, with context. Its specificity is unknown. This sample was taken from a study of cytomegalovirus exposure and HLA in healthy donors. For the study at large: Early released data had tens of millions of unique TCRs, all coming from HLA-typed donors.

This CDR3 has 14 amino acids. J lost 0 bases, V lost 6 bases, and 1 base had no gene match. From germline, CDR1 is SGHTA and CDR2 FQGTGA. PCR was performed using 60 Vbeta and 13 Jbeta primers. Data came from immunoSEQ multiplex PCR; TCRdb stores just in-frame clones and leaves some out. This table holds 95,000 to 100,000 clones, around three quarters found once. Regarding the study as a whole: Association of a missense DCLRE1C variant with TCR beta V- and J-gene trimming was reported in a later analysis. Exclusion as indistinguishable affected some V segments, including TRBV6-2 and TRBV6-3.

The chain links TRBV7-3 to TRBJ2-2, with 7 bases lining up with TRBD1. The origin of this receptor is a man aged 35 to 55 in good health and CMV-seronegative. Specimen: PBMCs. In DNA, the CDR3 is TGTGCCAGCAGGACAGGGTCGAACACCGGGGAGCTGTTTTTT. Translation gives CASRTGSNTGELFF.